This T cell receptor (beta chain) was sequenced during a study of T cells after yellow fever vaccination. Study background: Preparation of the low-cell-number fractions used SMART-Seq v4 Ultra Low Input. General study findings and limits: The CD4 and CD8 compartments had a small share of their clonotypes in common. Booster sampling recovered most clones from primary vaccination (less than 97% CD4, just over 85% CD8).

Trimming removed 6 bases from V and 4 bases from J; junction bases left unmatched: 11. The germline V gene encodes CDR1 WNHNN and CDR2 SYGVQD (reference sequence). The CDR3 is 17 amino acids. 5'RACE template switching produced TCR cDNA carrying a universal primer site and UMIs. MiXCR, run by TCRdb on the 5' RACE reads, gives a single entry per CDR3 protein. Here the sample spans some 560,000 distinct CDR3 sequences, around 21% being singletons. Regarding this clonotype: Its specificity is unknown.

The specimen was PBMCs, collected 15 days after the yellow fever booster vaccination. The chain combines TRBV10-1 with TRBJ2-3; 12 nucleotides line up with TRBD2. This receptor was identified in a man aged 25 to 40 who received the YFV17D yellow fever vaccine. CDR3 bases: TGCGCCAGCAGGTCCGGGACTAGCGGGTCTTTCCCAGATACGCAGTATTTT. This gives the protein CASRSGTSGSFPDTQYF.